The 14 T cell receptor beta chains reported below all come from one sample, sequenced in a study of cytomegalovirus exposure and HLA in healthy donors. A multiplex PCR was run with 60 Vbeta primers and 13 Jbeta primers. TCRdb keeps only in-frame clones here, not all; method: immunoSEQ multiplex PCR. The table lists 140,000 to 150,000 clones, roughly 77% of them singletons, with roughly 3.7% in the top ten. The sequencing sample was made of PBMCs. All receptors derive from a male donor in good health and CMV-seronegative.

The CDR3 DNA reads as TGTGCCAGCAGCCAAGAGTACCTAGCCCCCACAGATACGCAGTATTTT. Protein sequence: CASSQEYLAPTDTQYF. The chain employs TRBV4-2 and TRBJ2-3; maybe TRBD2 (5 bases). This CDR3 has 16 amino acids. Germline CDR1 is LGHNA and CDR2 is YNFKEQ. V lost 0 bases and J lost 2, with 12 bases in between.

This clone has more than one count but fewer than ten. This sequence joins TRBV9 and TRBJ1-1; D unresolved. The germline CDR1 and CDR2 sequences are SGDLS and YYNGEE. The CDR3 extends over 16 amino acids. V gave up 0 bases and J gave up 1 base, with 13 bases separating them. The CDR3 DNA follows: TGTGCCAGCAGCGTAGGAGAGTCCGGTCAGAACACTGAAGCTTTCTTT. Its translation is CASSVGESGQNTEAFF.

This clone was found a few times. V is TRBV7-9 and J is TRBJ2-1, with TRBD2 matching over 11 bases. V lost 2 bases, J lost 5 bases, and 2 bases stayed unmatched. Germline values: CDR1 SEHNR, CDR2 FQNEAQ (reference sequence). The CDR3 is 15 residues long. CDR3 nucleotides: TGTGCCAGCAGCTTAACTAGCGGGAGAAACAATGAGCAGTTCTTC. It yields the protein CASSLTSGRNNEQFF.

V is TRBV7-8 and J is TRBJ1-5; 12 positions match TRBD1. Losses at the gene ends were 4 bases for V and 0 bases for J; bases not matched to a gene: 10. This CDR3 is 19 amino acids long. Per germline, CDR1 SGHVS and CDR2 FQNEAQ. The CDR3 bases are TGTGCCAGCAGCTCCCCCGGGGACAGGGGGCTGTTTAGCAATCAGCCCCAGCATTTT. It codes for CASSSPGDRGLFSNQPQHF.

V is TRBV6-5 and J is TRBJ1-1; D is perhaps TRBD1 (5 bases). This CDR3 region has 15 residues. CDR1 and CDR2 from the germline V gene are MNHEY and SVGAGI. V lost 2 bases and J lost 0, with 10 bases in between. The CDR3 bases are TGTGCCAGCAGTTACGGCGGGGGAATGAACACTGAAGCTTTCTTT. Translated, it gives CASSYGGGMNTEAFF.

DNA for the CDR3: TGTGCCAGCAGCTTTGGACAGGGGGTCCACGAGCAGTACTTC. Translation gives CASSFGQGVHEQYF. The chain carries TRBV7-6 and TRBJ2-7; TRBD1 aligns across 10 bases. The germline gives CDR1 SGHVS, CDR2 FNYEAQ. This CDR3 has 14 amino acids. V lost 3 bases, J lost 5 bases, and 4 bases stayed unmatched.

This chain uses TRBV4-1 with TRBJ1-1, with D hard to call. The CDR3 length is 13 residues. CDR1 and CDR2 from the germline V gene are MGHRA and YSYEKL. The germline V and J ends were trimmed by 0 bases and 4 bases, with 6 bases remaining between them. The CDR3 nucleotides read TGCGCCAGCAGCCAAGATCACTCCACTGAAGCTTTCTTT. Protein: CASSQDHSTEAFF.

The chain combines TRBV6-6 with TRBJ2-7; no definite D call. The germline CDR1 and CDR2 sequences are MNHNY and SVGAGI (reference sequence). This CDR3 has 12 residues. V was trimmed by 3 bases and J by 3 bases, leaving 6 bases between them. CDR3 sequence (DNA): TGTGCCAGCAGTTATGCGAGCTACGAGCAGTACTTC. Protein product: CASSYASYEQYF.

The rearrangement joins TRBV5-1 to TRBJ1-3; 9 positions match TRBD1. CDR3 size: 16 residues. Germline CDR1 is SGHRS and CDR2 is YFSETQ. J lost 3 bases, V lost 3 bases, and 7 bases had no gene match. This CDR3 is CASSSQGATDGNTIYF. In DNA form, the CDR3 reads TGCGCCAGCAGCTCACAGGGGGCGACTGATGGAAACACCATATATTTT.

V usage is TRBV18 and J usage is TRBJ2-2; 13 bases line up with TRBD2. Unmatched junction bases numbered 1, after V lost 0 bases and J lost 6 bases. CDR1 is KGHSH, CDR2 LQKENI, per germline. The CDR3 has 16 amino acids. CDR3 DNA: TGTGCCAGCTCACCACCGGGACTAGCGGGGTCCGGGGAGCTGTTTTTT. As protein: CASSPPGLAGSGELFF. Full variable domain (missing parts from reference TRBV18 and TRBJ2-2): NAGVMQNPRHLVRRRGQEARLRCSPMKGHSHVYWYRQLPEEGLKFMVYLQKENIIDESGMPKERFSAEFPKEGPSILRIQQVVRGDSAAYFCASSPPGLAGSGELFFGEGSRLTVL.

This chain uses TRBV7-3 with TRBJ2-1; TRBD2 might be the D (6 bases). The CDR3 covers 15 residues. V lost 3 bases and J 0 bases, leaving 9 bases between the germline ends. CDR1 is SGHTA, CDR2 FQGTGA, per germline. The CDR3 DNA sequence: TGTGCCAGCAGCTTCGACGGGAGCTCCTACAATGAGCAGTTCTTC. It yields the protein CASSFDGSSYNEQFF.

This chain uses TRBV11-2 with TRBJ1-2, with a weak D call TRBD1 (6 bases). Germline CDR1 SGHAT, CDR2 FQNNGV. V lost 5 bases and J 4 bases, leaving 14 bases between the germline ends. The CDR3 runs to 14 residues. CDR3 in amino acids: CASSPPGQIYGYTF. CDR3 DNA sequence: TGTGCCAGCAGCCCCCCGGGACAAATCTATGGCTACACCTTC.

J is TRBJ1-5 and V is TRBV27; TRBD1 is a possible D gene (5 bases). Germline values: CDR1 MNHEY, CDR2 SMNVEV (reference sequence). The CDR3 is 14 amino acids. Deletions cut 5 bases from V and 0 bases from J, with 8 bases between. Here the CDR3 reads CASSPTGSNQPQHF. DNA of the CDR3: TGTGCCAGCAGTCCCACAGGTAGCAATCAGCCCCAGCATTTT.

The J gene is TRBJ2-7, the V gene TRBV11-1; 9 positions match TRBD1. This CDR3 is 13 amino acids long. Germline loops: CDR1 SGHAT, CDR2 FQDESV (reference sequence). J gave up 5 bases and V 5 bases, and 4 bases lay outside the gene matches. The CDR3 nucleotides are TGTGCCAGCAGCCTGGACAGGGGCAACGAGCAGTACTTC. Translating gives CASSLDRGNEQYF.